Listed below are T cell receptor beta chains from one sample, sequenced in a study of Graves' ophthalmopathy and Graves' hyperthyroidism. Each CDR3 protein is one row after TCRdb ran MiXCR on the multiplex PCR reads. The table lists approximately 1.2 million distinct CDR3 sequences, about 40% of them singletons. The sample was peripheral blood or thyroid tissue (not recorded which). These receptors originate from an adult man with Graves' hyperthyroidism. Both conserved end residues are trimmed from each CDR3. Expanded clones are given a class, and other clones once, few, many or no size at all.

j_gene: TRBJ2-2; v_gene: TRBV9; abundance: many; CDR3aa: ASSTRGDSNTGELF
j_gene: TRBJ2-3; v_gene: TRBV29-1; abundance: .; CDR3aa: SVASGGTDTQY
j_gene: TRBJ2-7; v_gene: TRBV7-3; abundance: .; CDR3aa: ASSLARSAYEQC
j_gene: TRBJ2-6; v_gene: TRBV29-1; abundance: once; CDR3aa: SVEGGEGAAGANVLT
j_gene: TRBJ1-1; v_gene: TRBV6-6; abundance: many; CDR3aa: ATVRKASTEAF
j_gene: TRBJ2-7; v_gene: TRBV6-5; abundance: many; CDR3aa: ASSDELKQY
j_gene: TRBJ2-5; v_gene: TRBV4-1; abundance: .; CDR3aa: ASSHPDSQETQY
j_gene: TRBJ2-2; v_gene: TRBV14; abundance: .; CDR3aa: ASSQGRTSLDTGELF
j_gene: TRBJ1-2; v_gene: TRBV24-1; abundance: many; CDR3aa: ATSDPGRLSGYT
j_gene: TRBJ2-7; v_gene: TRBV20-1; abundance: many; CDR3aa: SASSGDRSEQY
j_gene: TRBJ2-7; v_gene: TRBV7-6; abundance: many; CDR3aa: ASSQREGYEQY
j_gene: TRBJ1-5; v_gene: TRBV5-1; abundance: .; CDR3aa: ASSSKQGAGNQPQH
j_gene: TRBJ1-5; v_gene: TRBV2; abundance: many; CDR3aa: ASRDDRRYQPQH
j_gene: TRBJ1-5; v_gene: TRBV25-1; abundance: .; CDR3aa: ASSARDRGNQPQH
j_gene: TRBJ1-1; v_gene: TRBV5-6; abundance: .; CDR3aa: ASSLDRGGGTEAF
j_gene: TRBJ1-1; v_gene: TRBV7-9; abundance: once; CDR3aa: ASSLVSEGATEAF
j_gene: TRBJ2-7; v_gene: TRBV7-9; abundance: few; CDR3aa: ASRPRQGTPYEQY